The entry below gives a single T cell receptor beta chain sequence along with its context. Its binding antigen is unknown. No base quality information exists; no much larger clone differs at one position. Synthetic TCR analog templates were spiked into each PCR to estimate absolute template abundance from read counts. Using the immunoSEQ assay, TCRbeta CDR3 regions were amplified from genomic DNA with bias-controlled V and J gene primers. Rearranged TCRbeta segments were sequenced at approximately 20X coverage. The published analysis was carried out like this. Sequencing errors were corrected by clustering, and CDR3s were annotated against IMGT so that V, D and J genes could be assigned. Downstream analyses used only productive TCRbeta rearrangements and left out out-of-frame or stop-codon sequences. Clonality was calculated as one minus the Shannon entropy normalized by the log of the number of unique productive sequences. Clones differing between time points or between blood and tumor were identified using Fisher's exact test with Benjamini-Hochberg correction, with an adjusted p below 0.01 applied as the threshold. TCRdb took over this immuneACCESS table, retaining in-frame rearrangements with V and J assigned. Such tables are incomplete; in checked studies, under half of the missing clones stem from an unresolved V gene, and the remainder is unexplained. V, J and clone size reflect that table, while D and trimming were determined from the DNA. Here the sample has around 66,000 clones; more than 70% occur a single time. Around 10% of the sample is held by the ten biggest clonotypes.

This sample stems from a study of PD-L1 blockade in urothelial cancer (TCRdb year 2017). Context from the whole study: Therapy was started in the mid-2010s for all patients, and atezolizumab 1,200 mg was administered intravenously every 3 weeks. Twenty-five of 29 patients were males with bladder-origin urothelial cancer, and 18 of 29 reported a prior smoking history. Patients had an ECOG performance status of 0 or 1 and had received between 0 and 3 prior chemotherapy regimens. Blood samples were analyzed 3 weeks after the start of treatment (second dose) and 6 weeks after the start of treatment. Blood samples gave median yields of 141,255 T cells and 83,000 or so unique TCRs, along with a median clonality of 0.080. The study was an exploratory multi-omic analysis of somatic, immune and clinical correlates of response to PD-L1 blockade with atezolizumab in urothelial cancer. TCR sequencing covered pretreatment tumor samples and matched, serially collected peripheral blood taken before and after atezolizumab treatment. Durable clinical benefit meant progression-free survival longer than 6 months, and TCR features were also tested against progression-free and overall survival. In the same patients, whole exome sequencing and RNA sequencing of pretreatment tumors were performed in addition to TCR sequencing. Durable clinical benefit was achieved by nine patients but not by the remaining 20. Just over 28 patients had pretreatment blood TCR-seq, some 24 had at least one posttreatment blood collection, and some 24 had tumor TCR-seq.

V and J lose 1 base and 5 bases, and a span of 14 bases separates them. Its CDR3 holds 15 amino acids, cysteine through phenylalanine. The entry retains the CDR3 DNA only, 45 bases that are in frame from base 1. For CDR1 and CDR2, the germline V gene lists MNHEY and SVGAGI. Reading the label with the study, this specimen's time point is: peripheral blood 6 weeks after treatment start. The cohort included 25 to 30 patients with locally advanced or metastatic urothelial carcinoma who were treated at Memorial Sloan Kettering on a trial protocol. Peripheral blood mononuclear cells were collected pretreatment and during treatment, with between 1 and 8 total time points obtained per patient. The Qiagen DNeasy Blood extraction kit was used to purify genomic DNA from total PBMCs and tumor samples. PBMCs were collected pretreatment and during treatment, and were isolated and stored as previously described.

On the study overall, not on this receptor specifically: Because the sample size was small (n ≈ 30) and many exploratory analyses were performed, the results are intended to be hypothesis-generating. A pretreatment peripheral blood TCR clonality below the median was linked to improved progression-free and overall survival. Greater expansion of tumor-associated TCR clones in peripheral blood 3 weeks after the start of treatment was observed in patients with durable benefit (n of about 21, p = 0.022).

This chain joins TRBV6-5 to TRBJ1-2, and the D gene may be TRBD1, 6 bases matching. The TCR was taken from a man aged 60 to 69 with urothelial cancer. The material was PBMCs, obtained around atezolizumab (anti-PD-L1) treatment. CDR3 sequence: CASSYLEGTLYGYTF. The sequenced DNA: TGTGCCAGCAGTTACTTAGAGGGGACACTTTATGGCTACACCTTC.